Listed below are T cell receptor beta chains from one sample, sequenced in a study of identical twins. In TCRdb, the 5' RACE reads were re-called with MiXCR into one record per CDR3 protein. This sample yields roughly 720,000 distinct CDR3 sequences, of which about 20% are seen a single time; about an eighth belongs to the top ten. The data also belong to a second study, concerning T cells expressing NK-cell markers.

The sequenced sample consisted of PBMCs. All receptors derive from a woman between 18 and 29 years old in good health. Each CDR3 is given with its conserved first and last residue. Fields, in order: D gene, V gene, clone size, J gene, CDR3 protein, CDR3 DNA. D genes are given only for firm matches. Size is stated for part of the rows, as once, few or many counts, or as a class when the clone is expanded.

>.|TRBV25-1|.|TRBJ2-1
CASSQAGTGGNEQFF
TGTGCCAGCAGTCAGGCCGGGACGGGCGGCAATGAGCAGTTCTTC
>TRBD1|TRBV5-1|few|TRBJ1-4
CASSFRGIGEKLFF
TGCGCCAGCAGCTTCAGGGGGATCGGTGAAAAACTGTTTTTT
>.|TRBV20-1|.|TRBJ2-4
CSARDARGNIQYF
TGCAGTGCTAGAGATGCTAGAGGGAACATTCAGTACTTC
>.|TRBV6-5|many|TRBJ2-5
CASSYSGGVREAQYF
TGTGCCAGCAGTTACTCCGGGGGCGTACGAGAGGCCCAGTACTTC
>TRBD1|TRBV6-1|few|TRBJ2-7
CATTGTDSYEQYF
TGTGCCACAACCGGGACAGACTCCTACGAGCAGTACTTC
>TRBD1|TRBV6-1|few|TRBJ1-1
CASSPGTGGGDTEAFF
TGTGCCAGCAGTCCCGGGACAGGGGGGGGGGACACTGAAGCTTTCTTT
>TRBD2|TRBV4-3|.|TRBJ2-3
CASSQEGLAGSSTDTQYF
TGCGCCAGCAGCCAAGAAGGGCTAGCGGGTTCTTCCACAGATACGCAGTATTTT
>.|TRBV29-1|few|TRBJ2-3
CSVPPVSSTDTQYF
TGCAGCGTTCCCCCGGTTTCTAGCACAGATACGCAGTATTTT
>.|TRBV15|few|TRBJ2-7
CATSSRARGAPSEQYF
TGTGCCACCAGCAGTCGGGCCAGGGGAGCACCTAGTGAGCAGTACTTC
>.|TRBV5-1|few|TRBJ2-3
CASSLGMTPSTDTQYF
TGCGCCAGCAGCTTGGGAATGACCCCGAGCACAGATACGCAGTATTTT
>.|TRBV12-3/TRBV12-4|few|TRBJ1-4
CASRRDRTLEKLFF
TGTGCCAGCAGGCGGGACCGTACCCTGGAAAAACTGTTTTTT
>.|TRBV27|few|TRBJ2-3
CASRDTSTDTQYF
TGTGCCAGCCGGGACACCTCCACAGATACGCAGTATTTT
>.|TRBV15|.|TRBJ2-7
CATSRSGLTPYEQYF
TGTGCCACCAGCCGTTCTGGACTTACCCCCTACGAGCAGTACTTC
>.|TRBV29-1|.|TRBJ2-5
CSVGMGGQETQYF
TGCAGCGTTGGCATGGGCGGGCAAGAGACCCAGTACTTC
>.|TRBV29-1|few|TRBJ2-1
CSVETTDEQFF
TGCAGCGTTGAGACCACGGATGAGCAGTTCTTC
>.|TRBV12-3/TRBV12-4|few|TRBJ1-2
CASSRVRYGYTF
TGTGCCAGCAGCCGCGTTCGCTATGGCTACACCTTC
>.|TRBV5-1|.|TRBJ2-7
CASSLRSVGYEQYF
TGCGCCAGCAGCTTAAGGTCGGTAGGCTACGAGCAGTACTTC
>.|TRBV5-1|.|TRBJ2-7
CASGETGNTYEQYF
TGCGCCAGCGGGGAGACGGGAAATACCTACGAGCAGTACTTC
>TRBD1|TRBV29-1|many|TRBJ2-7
CSVTDREAYEQYF
TGCAGCGTGACCGACAGGGAAGCCTACGAGCAGTACTTC
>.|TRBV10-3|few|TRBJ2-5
CAIRGDQETQYF
TGTGCCATCCGTGGGGATCAAGAGACCCAGTACTTC
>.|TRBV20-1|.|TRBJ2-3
CSARNLGDTQYF
TGCAGTGCTAGAAATCTGGGAGATACGCAGTATTTT
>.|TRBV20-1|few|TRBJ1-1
CSAAGVRDTEAFF
TGCAGTGCTGCCGGGGTGCGGGACACTGAAGCTTTCTTT